The 16 T cell receptor beta chains below all came from one sample that was sequenced in a study of blood T cell repertoires in COVID-19. Assay used: immunoSEQ multiplex PCR; TCRdb lists only in-frame clones, some missing. The sample lists about 90,000 clones, roughly 80% seen once, with about 12% in the top ten. Sequencing used peripheral blood. The receptors stem from a woman in her 70s with active or convalescent COVID-19.

J is TRBJ2-5 and V is TRBV7-9; 7 bases are shared with TRBD1. The CDR3 runs to 14 residues. CDR1 is SEHNR and CDR2 is FQNEAQ in the germline V gene (reference sequence). V lost 5 bases and J lost 2; bases outside the gene matches: 5. The CDR3 spells CASSLGDRQETQYF. The CDR3 DNA sequence: TGTGCCAGCAGCCTAGGGGACAGACAAGAGACCCAGTACTTC. Looking up the rest from reference TRBV7-9 and TRBJ2-5 gives the full variable domain: DTGVSQNPRHKITKRGQNVTFRCDPISEHNRLYWYRQTLGQGPEFLTYFQNEAQLEKSRLLSDRFSAERPKGSFSTLEIQRTEQGDSAMYLCASSLGDRQETQYFGPGTRLLVL.

The table lists this clone with a few counts. V and J are TRBV5-1 and TRBJ1-2; the D is unclear. Germline V gene data show CDR1 as SGHRS and CDR2 as YFSETQ. The V end lost 0 bases, the J end lost 2 bases, and 8 bases lay between the germline ends. The CDR3 has 14 amino acids. The CDR3 reads CASSLVANNYGYTF. The CDR3 region has the DNA TGCGCCAGCAGCTTGGTGGCAAACAACTATGGCTACACCTTC.

V usage is TRBV9 and J usage is TRBJ1-3; TRBD1 is a possible D gene (6 bases). The ends were cut back, 0 bases at V and 0 bases at J, with 10 bases in the middle. The CDR3 runs to 16 residues. Per germline, CDR1 SGDLS and CDR2 YYNGEE. The CDR3 nucleotides read TGTGCCAGCAGCGTAGGAGGGGGTGGCTCTGGAAACACCATATATTTT. It translates to CASSVGGGGSGNTIYF.

The chain joins TRBV28 to TRBJ1-2; 7 nucleotides match TRBD1. Germline CDR1 and CDR2: MDHEN and SYDVKM. This CDR3 region has 14 residues. V lost 8 bases, J lost 7 bases, and 13 bases stayed unmatched. The CDR3 nucleotides are TGTGCCAGCGCAACCTCCGGACAGGTTCCTGGCTACACCTTC. Amino acids: CASATSGQVPGYTF.

This chain connects TRBV18 to TRBJ2-3; no clear D. CDR3 size: 13 residues. V was trimmed by 6 bases and J by 0 bases, leaving 7 bases between them. Germline V lookup: CDR1 KGHSH, CDR2 LQKENI. CDR3 amino acids: CASSPSSTDTQYF. CDR3 nucleotide sequence: TGTGCCAGCTCCCCATCGAGCACAGATACGCAGTATTTT.

CDR3 region: CASSQGMQSGGAPTGELFF. CDR3 DNA sequence: TGTGCCAGCAGCCAGGGTATGCAGAGCGGGGGGGCTCCCACCGGGGAGCTGTTTTTT. The chain uses TRBV3-1 (or the pseudogene TRBV3-2) and TRBJ2-2; 10 positions agree with TRBD2. J gave up 4 bases and V 3 bases, and 14 bases lay outside the gene matches. CDR3 size: 19 residues. CDR1 is LGHDT, CDR2 YNNKEL, per germline (reference sequence).

The chain couples TRBV7-2 to TRBJ2-7; TRBD2 matches at 12 bases. V was pared by 7 bases and J by 3 bases, with 4 bases of the junction left unmatched. From germline, CDR1 is SGHTA and CDR2 FQGNSA. The CDR3 has 14 residues. CDR3 nucleotide sequence: TGTGCCAGCAACGGACTAGCGGGAAACTACGAGCAGTACTTC. Amino acids: CASNGLAGNYEQYF. Supplemented by reference TRBV7-2 and TRBJ2-7, the full variable domain reads GAGVSQSPSNKVTEKGKDVELRCDPISGHTALYWYRQSLGQGLEFLIYFQGNSAPDKSGLPSDRFSAERTGGSVSTLTIQRTQQEDSAVYLCASNGLAGNYEQYFGPGTRLTVT.

The V call is TRBV6-5, the J call TRBJ1-1; weak D call: TRBD1 (5 bases). This CDR3 comprises 14 residues. V was pared by 7 bases and J by 2 bases, with 14 bases between. CDR1 is MNHEY and CDR2 is SVGAGI in the germline V gene. DNA of the CDR3: TGTGCCAGCACCCGATCTAGGGGAAACACTGAAGCTTTCTTT. It translates to CASTRSRGNTEAFF.

V is TRBV6-1 and J is TRBJ2-7, with 9 bases fitting TRBD1. Germline CDR1 is MNHNS and CDR2 is SASEGT. This CDR3 has 13 amino acids. CDR3 DNA: TGTGCCAGCAGTGAAGGGGCCGGGACAGGGATACTCGTC. Translating it yields CASSEGAGTGILV.

The V call is TRBV5-1, the J call TRBJ1-1; no definite D call. Germline values: CDR1 SGHRS, CDR2 YFSETQ. The CDR3 consists of 15 residues. V shed 5 bases and J shed 8 bases, with 22 bases lying between them. CDR3 in DNA: TGCGCCAGCAGAACGGAGGCAGGCCCCCGGGGAGAAGCTTTCTTT. It encodes CASRTEAGPRGEAFF.

The chain couples TRBV7-2 to TRBJ1-2, with D possibly matching TRBD1 (5 bases). Per the germline V gene, CDR1 is SGHTA and CDR2 is FQGNSA. The length of the CDR3 is 15 residues. V was trimmed by 0 bases and J by 4 bases, leaving 12 bases between them. In DNA form, the CDR3 reads TGTGCCAGCAGCTTAGCAGCTACAGGCCTCTATGGCTACACCTTC. Its translation is CASSLAATGLYGYTF.

This chain links TRBV24-1 with TRBJ2-1, with TRBD1 as a possible D gene (6 bases). V lost 5 bases, J lost 3 bases, and 13 bases lay in between. This CDR3 comprises 15 residues. Looked up from germline, CDR1 is KGHDR and CDR2 is SFDVKD. The CDR3 region has the DNA TGTGCCACCAGTGGAACTCAGGGGTTCTACAATGAGCAGTTCTTC. It codes for CATSGTQGFYNEQFF.

Comments on this clone: The junction shows a germline mismatch at one end, possibly a read error. The chain links TRBV24-1 to TRBJ2-1; 9 bases align to TRBD2. The germline V gene encodes CDR1 KGHDR and CDR2 SFDVKD. This CDR3 is built from 16 residues. The CDR3 spells CATSDALAGSFNEQFF. The CDR3 DNA follows: TGTGCCACCAGTGATGCCCTAGCGGGGTCCTTCAATGAGCAGTTCTTC.

The rearrangement joins TRBV3-1 (or the pseudogene TRBV3-2) to TRBJ1-5, with 7 nucleotides matching TRBD1. Germline lookup yields CDR1 LGHDT and CDR2 YNNKEL (reference sequence). The CDR3 consists of 14 residues. V lost 1 base, J lost 7 bases, and 4 bases stayed unmatched. CDR3 nucleotide sequence: TGTGCCAGCAGCCAAGTCCAGGGGGGCCAGCCCCAGCATTTT. This translates into CASSQVQGGQPQHF.

The chain has TRBV19 and TRBJ2-1; possibly TRBD2 for D (5 bases). Trimming shortened V by 3 bases and J by 9 bases, and 9 bases separated the two germline ends. This CDR3 comprises 12 residues. Germline V gene sequence: CDR1 LNHDA, CDR2 SQIVND (reference sequence). The CDR3 DNA follows: TGTGCCAGTAGTATGCAACGGGGTGAGCAGTTCTTC. Protein: CASSMQRGEQFF.

Only one count was recorded for this clone. This chain uses TRBV3-1 (or the pseudogene TRBV3-2) with TRBJ1-6, with 8 bases identical to TRBD1. The CDR3 runs 16 residues. Germline trimming cut 5 bases from V and 4 bases from J; bases unmatched to any gene: 7. Germline CDR1 LGHDT, CDR2 YNNKEL (reference sequence). CDR3 DNA sequence: TGTGCCAGCAGCGCCTCGGACAGGGAATATAATTCACCCCTCCACTTT. Amino acids: CASSASDREYNSPLHF.